The clone carrying this TCR beta chain has just one count. Its target is not known. Distinct nucleotide sequences in the sample also encode this CDR3. This CDR3 spans 14 amino acids. Germline trimming cut 5 bases from V and 5 bases from J; bases unmatched to any gene: 3. Germline V CDR1 and CDR2: SEHNR, FQNEAQ (reference sequence). The primer mix had 52 TRBV and 13 TRBJ primers. Profiling relied on immunoSEQ multiplex PCR, and the TCRdb table lists in-frame clones only, not all of them. Of 32,000 or so clones listed, approximately 90% are singletons. The sample originates from a study of regulatory T cells. Study-wide findings and caveats: Hydrophobic residues at CDR3 positions 6 and 7 were enriched in conventional CD4+ T cells of CD3G-deficient patients.

CD4+ cells were sorted into CD25-high CD127-low regulatory cells and CD25-low CD127-high conventional cells. The sequenced sample was conventional CD4+ T cells sorted from blood. The clonotype originates from a person aged 18 to 35 with CD3G deficiency. The V call is TRBV7-9, the J call TRBJ2-3, with TRBD1 identical over 11 bases. CDR3 sequence reads: CASSRTGGVDTQYF. CDR3 in DNA: TGTGCCAGCAGCAGGACAGGGGGCGTAGATACGCAGTATTTT.